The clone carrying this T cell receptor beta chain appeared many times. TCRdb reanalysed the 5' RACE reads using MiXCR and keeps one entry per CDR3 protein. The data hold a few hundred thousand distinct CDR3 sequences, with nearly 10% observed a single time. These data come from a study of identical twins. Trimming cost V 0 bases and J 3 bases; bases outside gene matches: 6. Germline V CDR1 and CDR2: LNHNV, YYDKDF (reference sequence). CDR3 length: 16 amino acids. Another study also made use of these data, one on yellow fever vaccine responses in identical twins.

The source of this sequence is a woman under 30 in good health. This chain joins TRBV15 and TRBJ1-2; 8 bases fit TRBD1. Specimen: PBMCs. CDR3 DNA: TGTGCCACCAGCAGAGATCCAAACAGGGGGTACTATGGCTACACCTTC. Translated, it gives CATSRDPNRGYYGYTF. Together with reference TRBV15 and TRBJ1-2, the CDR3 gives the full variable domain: DAMVIQNPRYQVTQFGKPVTLSCSQTLNHNVMYWYQQKSSQAPKLLFHYYDKDFNNEADTPDNFQSRRPNTSFCFLDIRSPGLGDTAMYLCATSRDPNRGYYGYTFGSGTRLTVV.